This T cell receptor beta chain stems from a study of TIL therapy for anti-PD-1-resistant metastatic lung cancer (dated by TCRdb to the early 2020s). About the full investigation: Tumors were harvested prior to any PD-1/PD-L1 blockade, after which nivolumab was administered to patients, and lymphodepletion, expanded TIL infusion and IL-2 were given to patients who progressed. Enrolled patients had a median age of around 58 years (range roughly 35-85) and a median tumor PD-L1 proportion score of 4.5% to 6.5%. Most of the cohort had lung adenocarcinoma, a few tumors were EGFR-mutant and two were ALK-rearranged, and half of the patients were current or former smokers. A median non-synonymous tumor mutation burden of over 1.2 mutations per megabase was determined across the cohort by whole-exome sequencing. Clonotypes were tracked across tumor, expanded TIL product and serial blood samples by T cell receptor beta sequencing of tumor and peripheral blood.

Using bias-controlled multiplex PCR with the immunoSEQ v3 hsTCRB kit, the TCR beta CDR3 regions were amplified from genomic DNA. TCR libraries were sequenced on an Illumina NextSeq 500 to around 2.1 million read pairs for survey level or roughly 5-6.5 million for deep level. The original pipeline was this. V, D and J genes were assigned, non-productive sequences were removed, and clonality was reported by immunoSEQ Analyzer software. Repertoires were compared using productive Simpson clonality and Morisita overlap index of productive TRB rearrangements between infused TIL and blood. For each clone in blood, the absolute clonotype count was estimated by multiplying the lymphocyte count by the CD3+ fraction and by the clone's productive frequency. TCRdb took this table from immuneACCESS and kept in-frame rearrangements with V and J called. Such tables lack part of the clones; where checked against another copy, unresolved V genes explain under half of the gap, and the rest is unexplained. D and trimming were read from the DNA, whereas the V and J calls and clone size are those reported in that table. Within this sample are 55,000 to 65,000 clones, with roughly 80% of them counted one time only. About 1.8% of the sample is in the top ten clones.

The time point label, as the study defines it: pre-treatment sample, taken before nivolumab and TIL therapy. Adults with stage 4 NSCLC were enrolled from October 2017 to early 2020 in a dual-center phase I trial. The samples were drawn from an open-label, single-arm phase I trial testing tumor-infiltrating lymphocyte therapy combined with nivolumab in advanced non-small cell lung cancer. Blood mononuclear cells from EDTA tubes were isolated by Ficoll gradient, snap-frozen as pellets, and DNA was extracted with a Qiagen mini-prep kit. Concerning this clone: This receptor's antigen is unknown. No qualities accompany the bases; no much larger clone lies one base away.

From its cysteine to its phenylalanine, the CDR3 spans 15 amino acids. This entry keeps only the CDR3 DNA: 45 bases, framed from base 1. Sequences MDHEN (CDR1) and SYDVKM (CDR2) are obtained from the germline V gene. Trimming removed 7 bases from V and 5 bases from J; the gene matches leave 11 bases unexplained. Study-wide findings and limitations: The cohort was highly selected, with more treatment-naive, never-smoker and oncogene-addicted patients than typical, limiting generalizability. The study protocol defined all tumor marker inferences as exploratory. The baseline peripheral repertoire was partially replaced by infused TIL clonotypes, which then decayed over months, and persistence showed no apparent association with response.

The rearrangement joined TRBV28 to TRBJ2-1; TRBD2 aligns with 7 central bases. The sample here was blood, taken at baseline. This sequence originates from a person aged 25 to 80 with non-small cell lung cancer. CDR3 region: CASTPNGGGHNEQFF. The nucleotide sequence is given as TGTGCCAGCACCCCCAATGGCGGGGGTCACAATGAGCAGTTCTTC.